The 11 T cell receptor beta chains reported below all come from one sample, sequenced in a study of blood T cell repertoires in COVID-19. Repertoires were generated with immunoSEQ multiplex PCR, while TCRdb's copy carries only in-frame clones and drops some. Among some 160,000 clones listed, around three quarters were seen once. Material: PBMCs or T cells enriched from blood (not recorded which). The receptors here all came from a woman in her seventies in a cohort exposed to, infected with or recovered from COVID-19 (not recorded which).

The chain's CDR3 is CASSKRLAGSSYEQYF. The CDR3, as DNA: TGTGCCAGTAGTAAACGCTTAGCGGGGAGCTCCTACGAGCAGTACTTC. The J gene is TRBJ2-7, the V gene TRBV19; 8 bases map to TRBD2. V gave up 4 bases and J gave up 0 bases; unmatched junction bases: 8. The CDR3 length is 16 residues. The germline CDR1 and CDR2 sequences are LNHDA and SQIVND (reference sequence).

The chain links TRBV7-3 to TRBJ2-1; the D gene is possibly TRBD2 (5 bases). Germline V gene lookup returns CDR1 SGHTA and CDR2 FQGTGA. This CDR3 is built from 14 residues. Trimming took 4 bases from V and 4 from J, leaving 11 bases between them. CDR3 sequence (DNA): TGTGCCAGCAGCTCCCCCGGGGAATACAATGAGCAGTTCTTC. This encodes CASSSPGEYNEQFF.

CDR3 bases: TGTGCCAGTAAGACAGGGAGTAATTCACCCCTCCACTTT. This sequence encodes CASKTGSNSPLHF. The rearrangement joins TRBV2 to TRBJ1-6, with 7 nucleotides matching TRBD1. Trimming took 9 bases from V and 6 from J; bases not matched to a gene: 5. This CDR3 contains 13 residues. CDR1 and CDR2 from the germline V gene are SNHLY and FYNNEI.

The chain couples TRBV19 to TRBJ2-2; the match to TRBD1 covers 8 bases. Germline V gene lookup returns CDR1 LNHDA and CDR2 SQIVND (reference sequence). This CDR3 contains 15 residues. With V trimmed by 9 bases and J by 0 bases, 6 bases remained unmatched. CDR3 amino acids: CASSDRGSNTGELFF. CDR3 DNA: TGTGCCAGCAGTGACAGGGGTTCGAACACCGGGGAGCTGTTTTTT.

The rearrangement uses TRBV19 and TRBJ2-4, with 9 bases matching TRBD2. CDR3 length equals 16 residues. V lost 5 bases and J lost 2; bases outside the gene matches: 7. Germline values: CDR1 LNHDA, CDR2 SQIVND (reference sequence). The CDR3 sequence: CASSRQAGGPKNIQYF. Here the CDR3 DNA reads TGTGCCAGTAGTCGGCAAGCGGGAGGCCCCAAAAACATTCAGTACTTC.

The chain uses TRBV6-4 and TRBJ2-1; D is unresolved. This CDR3 has 11 residues. The germline V gene encodes CDR1 MRHNA and CDR2 SNTAGT. The CDR3 nucleotides read TGTCCACCTATCTCCTACAATGAGCAGTTCTTC. Protein: CPPISYNEQFF.

This sequence joins TRBV11-3 and TRBJ2-5; D possibly corresponds to TRBD1 (5 bases). V dropped 1 base and J dropped 4 bases, with 16 bases sitting between them. The CDR3 sequence is 16 residues long. Germline-derived CDR1 and CDR2 are SGHNT and YENEEA. Here the CDR3 reads CASSLGGRTVGETQYF. The CDR3 DNA follows: TGTGCCAGCAGCTTAGGGGGCCGAACGGTGGGAGAGACCCAGTACTTC.

The rearrangement joins TRBV7-2 to TRBJ1-5; no clear D. Trimming took 5 bases from V and 4 from J, leaving 15 bases between them. The CDR3 is 15 amino acids. Germline loops: CDR1 SGHTA, CDR2 FQGNSA. CDR3 nucleotides: TGTGCCAGCAGCCGTTCCCCACGGTCGAATCAGCCCCAGCATTTT. Protein: CASSRSPRSNQPQHF.

J is TRBJ2-7 and V is TRBV4-1, with 7 nucleotides matching TRBD1. V shed 1 base and J 4 bases; nucleotides not matched to a gene: 7. The CDR3 sequence is 15 residues long. CDR1 is MGHRA, CDR2 YSYEKL, per germline. The CDR3 coding sequence is TGCGCCAGCAGCCAAGCCGAGAGGGGGCTGTACGAGCAGTACTTC. Amino acid sequence: CASSQAERGLYEQYF.

The V gene is TRBV19, the J gene TRBJ2-7, with a tentative D call TRBD2 (6 bases). Germline V gives CDR1 LNHDA, CDR2 SQIVND (reference sequence). V lost 3 bases and J 2 bases, leaving 17 bases between the germline ends. The length of the CDR3 is 16 residues. The CDR3 DNA follows: TGTGCCAGTAGTATCGGTCCGGGAGCGCGGGCCTACGAGCAGTACTTC. It codes for CASSIGPGARAYEQYF.

A single count supports this clone. The chain joins TRBV3-1 (or the pseudogene TRBV3-2) to TRBJ2-1; 10 bases map to TRBD2. Germline values: CDR1 LGHDT, CDR2 YNNKEL (reference sequence). The CDR3 is 18 residues long. Trimming took 4 bases from V and 7 from J; bases not matched to a gene: 16. DNA of the CDR3: TGTGCCAGCAGCCTCAAACTGACTAGCGGGCGGGAAAGGAATGAGCAGTTCTTC. Protein: CASSLKLTSGRERNEQFF.